A single sample gave rise to the 6 T cell receptor beta chains below, sequenced in a study of blood T cell repertoires in COVID-19. The protocol was immunoSEQ multiplex PCR, while the TCRdb copy is restricted to in-frame clones and leaves out a portion. The sample shows approximately 22,000 clones, approximately 75% of them seen only once. The sequenced sample consisted of peripheral blood. The source is a woman between 65 and 79 years old with COVID-19, enrolled during active disease.

V gene TRBV6-2 or TRBV6-3 combines with J gene TRBJ1-1; D is unclear. The ends were cut back, 1 base at V and 1 base at J, with 13 bases in the middle. This CDR3 spans 16 amino acids. The V gene's germline CDR1 is MNHEY and CDR2 SVGEGT. CDR3 sequence (DNA): TGTGCCAGCAGTTACTACCCCGTACACCGGAACACTGAAGCTTTCTTT. Protein product: CASSYYPVHRNTEAFF.

The gene calls are TRBV11-1 and TRBJ2-7, with TRBD1 as a possible D gene (6 bases). With 3 bases removed from V and 2 bases from J, the gap between germline ends came to 14 bases. Germline CDR1 and CDR2: SGHAT and FQDESV (reference sequence). The CDR3 spans 15 residues. For the CDR3, the DNA is TGTGCCAGCAGCTTCGGAACAGGGCCAACCTACGAGCAGTACTTC. Protein product: CASSFGTGPTYEQYF. Full variable domain (missing parts from reference TRBV11-1 and TRBJ2-7): EAEVAQSPRYKITEKSQAVAFWCDPISGHATLYWYRQILGQGPELLVQFQDESVVDDSQLPKDRFSAERLKGVDSTLKIQPAELGDSAMYLCASSFGTGPTYEQYFGPGTRLTVT.

V and J are TRBV27 and TRBJ2-5; TRBD1 might be the D (6 bases). With 5 bases removed from V and 7 bases from J, the gap between germline ends came to 14 bases. The CDR3 contains 13 residues. Germline V lookup: CDR1 MNHEY, CDR2 SMNVEV (reference sequence). Here the CDR3 reads CASSPTGLGTQYF. The CDR3 nucleotides are TGTGCCAGCAGTCCCACAGGGCTGGGGACCCAGTACTTC.

The V and J genes are TRBV4-1 and TRBJ2-1; the match to TRBD2 covers 12 bases. V shed 0 bases, J shed 9 bases, and the junction held 18 bases outside the gene matches. Germline lookup yields CDR1 MGHRA and CDR2 YSYEKL. The CDR3 sequence is 20 residues long. The CDR3 is CASSQDGPSGGALSLGEQFF. The CDR3 region has the DNA TGCGCCAGCAGCCAAGATGGCCCTAGCGGGGGGGCGTTATCCCTGGGTGAGCAGTTCTTC.

V gene TRBV6-2 or TRBV6-3 combines with J gene TRBJ1-2, with D hard to call. Germline CDR1 MNHEY, CDR2 SVGEGT. The CDR3 consists of 12 residues. Trimming took 2 bases from V and 8 from J, leaving 9 bases between them. The chain's CDR3 is CASSYEDSGYTF. CDR3 nucleotides: TGTGCCAGCAGTTACGAGGATAGCGGCTACACCTTC.

This chain joins TRBV4-3 and TRBJ1-2; TRBD1 aligns across 8 bases. Unmatched junction bases numbered 4, after V lost 6 bases and J lost 7 bases. Germline lookup yields CDR1 LGHNA and CDR2 YSLEER. The CDR3 extends over 12 amino acids. Here the CDR3 reads CASSGQGAGYTF. CDR3 nucleotides: TGCGCCAGCAGTGGACAGGGTGCTGGCTACACCTTC.